The source of this T cell receptor (beta chain) is a study of vaccination effects on CD4 cells after COVID-19. Overall study results and limits: Healthy vaccinees' vaccine-induced clones included only 1 of 255 cross-reacting with common cold coronaviruses.

This CDR3 contains 14 residues. V shed 6 bases, J shed 1 base, and the junction held 3 bases outside the gene matches. CDR1 is SNHLY and CDR2 is FYNNEI in the germline V gene. Profiled with immunoSEQ multiplex PCR; TCRdb holds only in-frame clones, not every one. In the table there are roughly 70,000 clones, 70% to 85% of which are singletons. A remark on this clone: Its antigen is not identified.

ViraFEST used viral peptide pools to expand antigen-specific CD4+ T cells before sequencing. Subsequent to 10 days of culture, CD4+ T cells were isolated. Vaccine administered to participants consisted of two doses of either BNT162b2 or mRNA-1273. Absence of prior SARS-CoV-2 infection characterized the vaccine recipients, who showed negative nucleocapsid antibodies. A few million PBMC per well were cultured with approximately 10 IU/ml IL-2 and roughly 9.9 ug/ml peptides. The authors exchanged half the medium for IL-2 medium on days 3 and 7. Here the sequenced sample was CD4+ T cells from PBMCs cultured with HCoV-229E spike peptides, taken after COVID-19 vaccination. The rearrangement links TRBV2 to TRBJ2-3; 8 bases match TRBD2. The sequence was obtained from a human donor who received a COVID-19 vaccine. The CDR3 loop reads CASSSGGGTDTQYF. The CDR3, as DNA: TGTGCCAGCAGCAGCGGGGGTGGCACAGATACGCAGTATTTT.